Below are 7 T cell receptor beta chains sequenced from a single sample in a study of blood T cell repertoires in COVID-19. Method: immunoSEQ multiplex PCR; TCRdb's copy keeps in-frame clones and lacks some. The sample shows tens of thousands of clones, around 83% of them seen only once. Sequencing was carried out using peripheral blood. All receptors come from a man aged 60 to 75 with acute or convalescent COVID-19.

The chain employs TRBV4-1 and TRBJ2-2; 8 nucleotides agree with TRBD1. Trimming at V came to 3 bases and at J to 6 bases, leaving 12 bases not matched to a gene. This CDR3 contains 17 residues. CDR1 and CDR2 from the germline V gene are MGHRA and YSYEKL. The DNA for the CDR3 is TGCGCCAGCAGCCAGACCTCTTTAGCACAGGGGGCCGGGGAGCTGTTTTTT. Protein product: CASSQTSLAQGAGELFF.

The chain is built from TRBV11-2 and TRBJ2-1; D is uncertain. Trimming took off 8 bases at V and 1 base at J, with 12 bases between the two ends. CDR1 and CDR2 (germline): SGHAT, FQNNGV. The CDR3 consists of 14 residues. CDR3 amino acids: CASQALWSYNEQFF. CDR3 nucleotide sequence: TGTGCCAGCCAGGCGTTATGGTCCTACAATGAGCAGTTCTTC.

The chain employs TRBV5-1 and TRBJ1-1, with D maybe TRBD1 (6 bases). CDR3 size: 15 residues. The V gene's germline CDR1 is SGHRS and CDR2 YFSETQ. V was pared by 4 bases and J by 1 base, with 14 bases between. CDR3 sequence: CASSPRTATNTEAFF. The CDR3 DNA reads TGCGCCAGCAGCCCTCGGACAGCCACGAACACTGAAGCTTTCTTT. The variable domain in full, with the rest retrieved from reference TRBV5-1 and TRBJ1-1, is KAGVTQTPRYLIKTRGQQVTLSCSPISGHRSVSWYQQTPGQGLQFLFEYFSETQRNKGNFPGRFSGRQFSNSRSEMNVSTLELGDSALYLCASSPRTATNTEAFFGQGTRLTVV.

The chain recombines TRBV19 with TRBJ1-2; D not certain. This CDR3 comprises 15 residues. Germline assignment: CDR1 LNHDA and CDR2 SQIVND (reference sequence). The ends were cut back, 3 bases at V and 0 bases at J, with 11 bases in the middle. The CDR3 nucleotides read TGTGCCAGTAGTATTGGGCAGATAGCTAACTATGGCTACACCTTC. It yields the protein CASSIGQIANYGYTF.

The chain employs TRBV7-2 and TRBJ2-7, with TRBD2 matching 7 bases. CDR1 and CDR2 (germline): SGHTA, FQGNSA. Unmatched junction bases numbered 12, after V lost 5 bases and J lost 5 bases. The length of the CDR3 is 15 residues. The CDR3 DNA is TGTGCCAGCAGCGAAGAAGCGGGGCCTAGGAACGAGCAGTACTTC. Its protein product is CASSEEAGPRNEQYF.

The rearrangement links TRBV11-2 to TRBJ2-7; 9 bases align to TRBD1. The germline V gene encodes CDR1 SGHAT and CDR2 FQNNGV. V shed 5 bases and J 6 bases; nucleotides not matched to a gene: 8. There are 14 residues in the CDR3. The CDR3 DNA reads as TGTGCCAGCAGCGAGCCGGGACAGGGACCCGAGCAGTACTTC. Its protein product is CASSEPGQGPEQYF.

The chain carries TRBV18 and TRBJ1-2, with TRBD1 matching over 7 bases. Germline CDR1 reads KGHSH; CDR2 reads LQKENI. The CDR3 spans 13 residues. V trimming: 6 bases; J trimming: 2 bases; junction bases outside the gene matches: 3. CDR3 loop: CASSTTGNYGYTF. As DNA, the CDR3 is TGTGCCAGCTCCACGACAGGGAACTATGGCTACACCTTC. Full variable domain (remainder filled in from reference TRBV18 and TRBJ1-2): NAGVMQNPRHLVRRRGQEARLRCSPMKGHSHVYWYRQLPEEGLKFMVYLQKENIIDESGMPKERFSAEFPKEGPSILRIQQVVRGDSAAYFCASSTTGNYGYTFGSGTRLTVV.